This T cell receptor beta chain comes out of a study of response to subunit inactivated influenza vaccine. TCRdb used MiXCR to reprocess the RT-PCR reads, holding one entry per CDR3 protein. There are 450,000 to 700,000 distinct CDR3 sequences in the sample; 14% occur only once, and over 8.5% lies in the top ten. Germline V CDR1 and CDR2: SQVTM, ANQGSEA. The J segment lost 0 bases and the V segment lost 6 bases, leaving 9 bases of the junction unmatched. This CDR3 is built from 15 residues. This clonotype was recorded a few times. This chain connects TRBV29-1 to TRBJ2-7, with 9 bases fitting TRBD1. Sample: PBMCs from blood, taken approximately 13 days after vaccination. This receptor was taken from a man over 45 who received an inactivated influenza vaccine. CDR3 sequence: CSVAGQGSHSYEQYF. As DNA, the CDR3 is TGCAGCGTAGCCGGACAGGGGTCTCACTCCTACGAGCAGTACTTC.